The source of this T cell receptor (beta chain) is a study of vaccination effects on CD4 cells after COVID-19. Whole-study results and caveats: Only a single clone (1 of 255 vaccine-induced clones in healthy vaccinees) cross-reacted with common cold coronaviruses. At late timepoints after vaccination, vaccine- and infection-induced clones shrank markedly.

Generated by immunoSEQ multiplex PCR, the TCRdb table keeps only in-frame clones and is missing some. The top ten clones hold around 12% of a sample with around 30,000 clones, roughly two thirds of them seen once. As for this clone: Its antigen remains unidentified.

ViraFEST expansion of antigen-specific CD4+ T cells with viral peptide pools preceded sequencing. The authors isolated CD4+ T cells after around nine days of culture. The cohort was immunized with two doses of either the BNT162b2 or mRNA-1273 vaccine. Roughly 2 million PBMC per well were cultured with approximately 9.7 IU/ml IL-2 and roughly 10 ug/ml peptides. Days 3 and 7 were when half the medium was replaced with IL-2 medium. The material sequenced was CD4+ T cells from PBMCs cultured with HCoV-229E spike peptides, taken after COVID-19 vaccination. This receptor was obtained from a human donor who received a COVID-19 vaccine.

CDR3 DNA sequence: TGTGCCAGCAGCTCCCCCGCTGGGACAGCAGCCGAAGCGGCCTATGGCTACACCTTC. It is translated as CASSSPAGTAAEAAYGYTF. J is TRBJ1-2 and V is TRBV28; TRBD1 matches 7 bases. V trimming: 6 bases; J trimming: 4 bases; junction bases outside the gene matches: 23. This CDR3 is 19 amino acids long. CDR1 is MDHEN and CDR2 is SYDVKM in the germline V gene.